The 17 T cell receptor beta chains below all came from one sample that was sequenced in a study of T-cell reconstitution after alpha-beta-depleted transplantation in children (dated by TCRdb to about 2016). The library came from PCR. For sequencing, an Illumina HiSeq 2500 was employed. To normalize quantification of the TCRbeta repertoire, the TCR libraries were built with molecular barcoding that relied on unique molecular identifiers. TCRdb trimmed public reads at Q25 via fastp, called clones via MiXCR and kept in-frame beta chains. Each entry is one CDR3 protein sequence, shown with its most common DNA and genes. This sample holds roughly 400,000 distinct CDR3 sequences; approximately 42% were observed only once. The top ten hold 25% to 30% of the sample. The intended sense of this specimen's treatment or condition label: allogeneic hematopoietic cell transplantation with graft depleted of TCRalphabeta T cells and CD19 B cells.

The sequenced sample was PBMCs, obtained before TCRalphabeta/CD19-depleted stem cell transplant. These receptors were collected from a girl aged 2-10 years with aplastic anemia, due to receive a stem cell transplant.

This clonotype was counted a few times. The chain carries TRBV20-1 and TRBJ1-5, with D possibly matching TRBD1 (5 bases). Germline V gives CDR1 DFQATT, CDR2 SNEGSKA (reference sequence). With 0 bases removed from V and 4 bases from J, the gap between germline ends came to 19 bases. The CDR3 totals 17 residues. CDR3 nucleotide sequence: TGCAGTGCTAGAGACACCGGCGGCGTGACAGCGAATCAGCCCCAGCATTTT. Its protein product is CSARDTGGVTANQPQHF.

This CDR3 is CASSLKSYEQYF. The CDR3 DNA follows: TGTGCCAGCAGTTTGAAGTCCTACGAGCAGTACTTC. The chain couples TRBV12-3 or TRBV12-4 to TRBJ2-7; D remains unclear. V dropped 3 bases and J dropped 1 base, with 4 bases sitting between them. This CDR3 is 12 amino acids long.

The rearrangement links TRBV21-1 to TRBJ1-1. TRBV21-1 is a listed pseudogene. This CDR3 comprises 16 residues. This CDR3 is CASSKRPTAMNTEAFF. The CDR3 DNA sequence: TGTGCCAGCAGCAAACGGCCGACGGCCATGAACACTGAAGCTTTCTTT.

The sample holds a few counts of this clonotype. The gene calls are TRBV9 and TRBJ2-3; no reliable D call. V lost 0 bases and J 0 bases, leaving 5 bases between the germline ends. There are 14 residues in the CDR3. Germline V gene lookup returns CDR1 SGDLS and CDR2 YYNGEE. For the CDR3, the DNA is TGTGCCAGCAGCGTAGAGGAGAGCACAGATACGCAGTATTTT. As protein: CASSVEESTDTQYF.

This clonotype was observed a handful of times. The chain couples TRBV7-3 to TRBJ2-4, with 9 bases fitting TRBD1. The CDR3 consists of 18 residues. Germline V CDR1 and CDR2: SGHTA, FQGTGA. Losses at the gene ends were 2 bases for V and 2 bases for J; bases not matched to a gene: 10. This CDR3 is CASSLVGIGQGTKNIQYF. CDR3 DNA sequence: TGTGCCAGCAGCTTAGTCGGAATCGGACAGGGGACCAAAAACATTCAGTACTTC. The full variable domain, rest sourced from reference TRBV7-3 and TRBJ2-4, is GAGVSQTPSNKVTEKGKYVELRCDPISGHTALYWYRQSLGQGPEFLIYFQGTGAADDSGLPNDRFFAVRPEGSVSTLKIQRTERGDSAVYLCASSLVGIGQGTKNIQYFGAGTRLSVL.

This clonotype was seen a handful of times. This chain connects TRBV5-1 to TRBJ2-1; 7 bases line up with TRBD1. The CDR3 loop spans 18 amino acids. The junction had 11 bases not matched to a gene; V was cut back by 0 bases and J by 2 bases. Germline-derived CDR1 and CDR2 are SGHRS and YFSETQ. CDR3 protein: CASSLVVGGKPPYNEQFF. The DNA for the CDR3 is TGCGCCAGCAGCTTGGTTGTAGGGGGCAAGCCCCCCTACAATGAGCAGTTCTTC.

The chain joins TRBV6-2 or TRBV6-3 to TRBJ2-1; 7 bases agree with TRBD1. Germline CDR1 MNHEY, CDR2 SVGEGT. Germline trimming cut 2 bases from V and 4 bases from J; bases unmatched to any gene: 11. The CDR3 has 17 residues. CDR3 sequence (DNA): TGTGCCAGCAGTTACCTAAAAACGGGACAGTTATACAATGAGCAGTTCTTC. It is translated as CASSYLKTGQLYNEQFF.

This clonotype was recorded once. J is TRBJ2-7 and V is TRBV4-1; D is unresolved. The CDR3 runs 14 residues. The V end was cut by 0 bases, the J end by 4 bases, with 10 bases between. Germline V gene sequence: CDR1 MGHRA, CDR2 YSYEKL. The DNA for the CDR3 is TGCGCCAGCAGCCAAGAAATTGAGGCGTACGAGCAGTACTTC. Its translation is CASSQEIEAYEQYF.

CDR3 residues: CATSDTTTGSRDTQYF. The DNA of the CDR3 is TGTGCCACCAGTGATACAACGACAGGGTCTCGGGATACGCAGTATTTT. The chain employs TRBV24-1 and TRBJ2-3; 7 nucleotides match TRBD1. Germline-derived CDR1 and CDR2 are KGHDR and SFDVKD. V lost 3 bases and J lost 6; bases outside the gene matches: 11. The CDR3 loop spans 16 amino acids.

This clonotype was counted once. This chain connects TRBV20-1 to TRBJ2-7, with 7 bases aligning to TRBD1. V lost 5 bases to trimming and J lost 4 bases; unmatched junction nucleotides: 14. Germline lookup yields CDR1 DFQATT and CDR2 SNEGSKA (reference sequence). CDR3 length: 15 residues. The CDR3 DNA follows: TGCAGTGCTGCAGCGTCTTCGGCAGGGGGATACGAGCAGTACTTC. Translation gives CSAAASSAGGYEQYF.

The chain joins TRBV5-1 to TRBJ2-7, with 13 bases lining up with TRBD2. The CDR3 is 17 amino acids. In germline, CDR1 is SGHRS, CDR2 YFSETQ. V lost 1 base and J lost 3; bases outside the gene matches: 7. The CDR3 here is CASSLSSWTSGGYEQYF. CDR3 in DNA: TGCGCCAGCAGCTTGAGTTCTTGGACTAGCGGGGGCTACGAGCAGTACTTC.

This clonotype was seen only a few times. V usage is TRBV4-1 and J usage is TRBJ2-2; the D gene is possibly TRBD1 (6 bases). V was pared by 9 bases and J by 2 bases, with 16 bases between. Germline V gives CDR1 MGHRA, CDR2 YSYEKL. The CDR3 is made up of 15 amino acids. Here the CDR3 DNA reads TGCGCCAGTGGGAGACAGGTGCTAAACACCGGGGAGCTGTTTTTT. Translated: CASGRQVLNTGELFF.

This sequence joins TRBV20-1 and TRBJ2-5, with 14 bases fitting TRBD2. The CDR3 length is 15 residues. CDR1 DFQATT and CDR2 SNEGSKA come from the germline V gene (reference sequence). Losses at the gene ends were 3 bases for V and 1 base for J; bases not matched to a gene: 1. In DNA, the CDR3 is TGCAGTGCTAGGGGACTAGCGGGGGCCCAAGAGACCCAGTACTTC. This gives the protein CSARGLAGAQETQYF.

The chain carries TRBV25-1 and TRBJ1-3; possibly TRBD1 for D (6 bases). Trimming shortened V by 5 bases and J by 2 bases, and 16 bases separated the two germline ends. The CDR3 length is 16 residues. CDR1 and CDR2 (germline): MGHDK, SYGVNS. This CDR3 is CASSPSTGYTGNTIYF. DNA of the CDR3: TGTGCCAGCAGTCCCTCTACAGGGTACACTGGAAACACCATATATTTT.

This clonotype came up many times. The gene calls are TRBV5-1 and TRBJ2-1, with 9 bases matching TRBD2. The germline V gene encodes CDR1 SGHRS and CDR2 YFSETQ. The CDR3 runs 16 residues. The junction had 8 bases not matched to a gene; V was cut back by 4 bases and J by 3 bases. The CDR3 region is CASSVRPSGVYNEQFF. CDR3 DNA: TGCGCCAGCAGCGTTCGGCCTAGCGGGGTCTACAATGAGCAGTTCTTC. The full variable domain, with the rest looked up from reference TRBV5-1 and TRBJ2-1, is KAGVTQTPRYLIKTRGQQVTLSCSPISGHRSVSWYQQTPGQGLQFLFEYFSETQRNKGNFPGRFSGRQFSNSRSEMNVSTLELGDSALYLCASSVRPSGVYNEQFFGPGTRLTVL.

V is TRBV4-1 and J is TRBJ2-5, with unresolved D. Germline CDR1 is MGHRA and CDR2 is YSYEKL. The ends were cut back, 2 bases at V and 2 bases at J, with 12 bases in the middle. This CDR3 comprises 15 residues. The chain's CDR3 is CASSQSPVGQETQYF. As DNA, the CDR3 is TGCGCCAGCAGCCAATCCCCGGTGGGGCAAGAGACCCAGTACTTC.

This clonotype was counted at least ten times. The chain is built from TRBV12-3 or TRBV12-4 and TRBJ1-2; TRBD1 agrees at 7 bases. CDR3 size: 15 residues. The V gene end was trimmed by 3 bases and the J gene end by 4 bases; junction bases not matched to a gene: 8. The CDR3: CASSFRPGTVYGYTF. CDR3 nucleotides: TGTGCCAGCAGTTTCCGCCCCGGGACAGTCTATGGCTACACCTTC.